This paragraph covers one T cell receptor (beta chain) sequence. These data are taken from a study of T cell changes during pregnancy in multiple sclerosis. TCRdb's copy holds only in-frame clones and misses some; the assay was immunoSEQ multiplex PCR. The sample yields just under 95,000 clones, approximately 92% seen once. The germline CDR1 and CDR2 sequences are SGDLS and YYNGEE. The CDR3 runs 14 residues. The J segment lost 10 bases and the V segment lost 0 bases, leaving 5 bases of the junction unmatched. Sequencing used peripheral blood, obtained in the first trimester of pregnancy. This chain joins TRBV9 and TRBJ2-1; 9 bases are shared with TRBD1. The clonotype originates from a female donor with multiple sclerosis, enrolled in a pregnancy study. CDR3 protein: CASSVGLGTGEQFF. CDR3 in DNA: TGTGCCAGCAGCGTAGGCCTTGGGACAGGGGAGCAGTTCTTC.